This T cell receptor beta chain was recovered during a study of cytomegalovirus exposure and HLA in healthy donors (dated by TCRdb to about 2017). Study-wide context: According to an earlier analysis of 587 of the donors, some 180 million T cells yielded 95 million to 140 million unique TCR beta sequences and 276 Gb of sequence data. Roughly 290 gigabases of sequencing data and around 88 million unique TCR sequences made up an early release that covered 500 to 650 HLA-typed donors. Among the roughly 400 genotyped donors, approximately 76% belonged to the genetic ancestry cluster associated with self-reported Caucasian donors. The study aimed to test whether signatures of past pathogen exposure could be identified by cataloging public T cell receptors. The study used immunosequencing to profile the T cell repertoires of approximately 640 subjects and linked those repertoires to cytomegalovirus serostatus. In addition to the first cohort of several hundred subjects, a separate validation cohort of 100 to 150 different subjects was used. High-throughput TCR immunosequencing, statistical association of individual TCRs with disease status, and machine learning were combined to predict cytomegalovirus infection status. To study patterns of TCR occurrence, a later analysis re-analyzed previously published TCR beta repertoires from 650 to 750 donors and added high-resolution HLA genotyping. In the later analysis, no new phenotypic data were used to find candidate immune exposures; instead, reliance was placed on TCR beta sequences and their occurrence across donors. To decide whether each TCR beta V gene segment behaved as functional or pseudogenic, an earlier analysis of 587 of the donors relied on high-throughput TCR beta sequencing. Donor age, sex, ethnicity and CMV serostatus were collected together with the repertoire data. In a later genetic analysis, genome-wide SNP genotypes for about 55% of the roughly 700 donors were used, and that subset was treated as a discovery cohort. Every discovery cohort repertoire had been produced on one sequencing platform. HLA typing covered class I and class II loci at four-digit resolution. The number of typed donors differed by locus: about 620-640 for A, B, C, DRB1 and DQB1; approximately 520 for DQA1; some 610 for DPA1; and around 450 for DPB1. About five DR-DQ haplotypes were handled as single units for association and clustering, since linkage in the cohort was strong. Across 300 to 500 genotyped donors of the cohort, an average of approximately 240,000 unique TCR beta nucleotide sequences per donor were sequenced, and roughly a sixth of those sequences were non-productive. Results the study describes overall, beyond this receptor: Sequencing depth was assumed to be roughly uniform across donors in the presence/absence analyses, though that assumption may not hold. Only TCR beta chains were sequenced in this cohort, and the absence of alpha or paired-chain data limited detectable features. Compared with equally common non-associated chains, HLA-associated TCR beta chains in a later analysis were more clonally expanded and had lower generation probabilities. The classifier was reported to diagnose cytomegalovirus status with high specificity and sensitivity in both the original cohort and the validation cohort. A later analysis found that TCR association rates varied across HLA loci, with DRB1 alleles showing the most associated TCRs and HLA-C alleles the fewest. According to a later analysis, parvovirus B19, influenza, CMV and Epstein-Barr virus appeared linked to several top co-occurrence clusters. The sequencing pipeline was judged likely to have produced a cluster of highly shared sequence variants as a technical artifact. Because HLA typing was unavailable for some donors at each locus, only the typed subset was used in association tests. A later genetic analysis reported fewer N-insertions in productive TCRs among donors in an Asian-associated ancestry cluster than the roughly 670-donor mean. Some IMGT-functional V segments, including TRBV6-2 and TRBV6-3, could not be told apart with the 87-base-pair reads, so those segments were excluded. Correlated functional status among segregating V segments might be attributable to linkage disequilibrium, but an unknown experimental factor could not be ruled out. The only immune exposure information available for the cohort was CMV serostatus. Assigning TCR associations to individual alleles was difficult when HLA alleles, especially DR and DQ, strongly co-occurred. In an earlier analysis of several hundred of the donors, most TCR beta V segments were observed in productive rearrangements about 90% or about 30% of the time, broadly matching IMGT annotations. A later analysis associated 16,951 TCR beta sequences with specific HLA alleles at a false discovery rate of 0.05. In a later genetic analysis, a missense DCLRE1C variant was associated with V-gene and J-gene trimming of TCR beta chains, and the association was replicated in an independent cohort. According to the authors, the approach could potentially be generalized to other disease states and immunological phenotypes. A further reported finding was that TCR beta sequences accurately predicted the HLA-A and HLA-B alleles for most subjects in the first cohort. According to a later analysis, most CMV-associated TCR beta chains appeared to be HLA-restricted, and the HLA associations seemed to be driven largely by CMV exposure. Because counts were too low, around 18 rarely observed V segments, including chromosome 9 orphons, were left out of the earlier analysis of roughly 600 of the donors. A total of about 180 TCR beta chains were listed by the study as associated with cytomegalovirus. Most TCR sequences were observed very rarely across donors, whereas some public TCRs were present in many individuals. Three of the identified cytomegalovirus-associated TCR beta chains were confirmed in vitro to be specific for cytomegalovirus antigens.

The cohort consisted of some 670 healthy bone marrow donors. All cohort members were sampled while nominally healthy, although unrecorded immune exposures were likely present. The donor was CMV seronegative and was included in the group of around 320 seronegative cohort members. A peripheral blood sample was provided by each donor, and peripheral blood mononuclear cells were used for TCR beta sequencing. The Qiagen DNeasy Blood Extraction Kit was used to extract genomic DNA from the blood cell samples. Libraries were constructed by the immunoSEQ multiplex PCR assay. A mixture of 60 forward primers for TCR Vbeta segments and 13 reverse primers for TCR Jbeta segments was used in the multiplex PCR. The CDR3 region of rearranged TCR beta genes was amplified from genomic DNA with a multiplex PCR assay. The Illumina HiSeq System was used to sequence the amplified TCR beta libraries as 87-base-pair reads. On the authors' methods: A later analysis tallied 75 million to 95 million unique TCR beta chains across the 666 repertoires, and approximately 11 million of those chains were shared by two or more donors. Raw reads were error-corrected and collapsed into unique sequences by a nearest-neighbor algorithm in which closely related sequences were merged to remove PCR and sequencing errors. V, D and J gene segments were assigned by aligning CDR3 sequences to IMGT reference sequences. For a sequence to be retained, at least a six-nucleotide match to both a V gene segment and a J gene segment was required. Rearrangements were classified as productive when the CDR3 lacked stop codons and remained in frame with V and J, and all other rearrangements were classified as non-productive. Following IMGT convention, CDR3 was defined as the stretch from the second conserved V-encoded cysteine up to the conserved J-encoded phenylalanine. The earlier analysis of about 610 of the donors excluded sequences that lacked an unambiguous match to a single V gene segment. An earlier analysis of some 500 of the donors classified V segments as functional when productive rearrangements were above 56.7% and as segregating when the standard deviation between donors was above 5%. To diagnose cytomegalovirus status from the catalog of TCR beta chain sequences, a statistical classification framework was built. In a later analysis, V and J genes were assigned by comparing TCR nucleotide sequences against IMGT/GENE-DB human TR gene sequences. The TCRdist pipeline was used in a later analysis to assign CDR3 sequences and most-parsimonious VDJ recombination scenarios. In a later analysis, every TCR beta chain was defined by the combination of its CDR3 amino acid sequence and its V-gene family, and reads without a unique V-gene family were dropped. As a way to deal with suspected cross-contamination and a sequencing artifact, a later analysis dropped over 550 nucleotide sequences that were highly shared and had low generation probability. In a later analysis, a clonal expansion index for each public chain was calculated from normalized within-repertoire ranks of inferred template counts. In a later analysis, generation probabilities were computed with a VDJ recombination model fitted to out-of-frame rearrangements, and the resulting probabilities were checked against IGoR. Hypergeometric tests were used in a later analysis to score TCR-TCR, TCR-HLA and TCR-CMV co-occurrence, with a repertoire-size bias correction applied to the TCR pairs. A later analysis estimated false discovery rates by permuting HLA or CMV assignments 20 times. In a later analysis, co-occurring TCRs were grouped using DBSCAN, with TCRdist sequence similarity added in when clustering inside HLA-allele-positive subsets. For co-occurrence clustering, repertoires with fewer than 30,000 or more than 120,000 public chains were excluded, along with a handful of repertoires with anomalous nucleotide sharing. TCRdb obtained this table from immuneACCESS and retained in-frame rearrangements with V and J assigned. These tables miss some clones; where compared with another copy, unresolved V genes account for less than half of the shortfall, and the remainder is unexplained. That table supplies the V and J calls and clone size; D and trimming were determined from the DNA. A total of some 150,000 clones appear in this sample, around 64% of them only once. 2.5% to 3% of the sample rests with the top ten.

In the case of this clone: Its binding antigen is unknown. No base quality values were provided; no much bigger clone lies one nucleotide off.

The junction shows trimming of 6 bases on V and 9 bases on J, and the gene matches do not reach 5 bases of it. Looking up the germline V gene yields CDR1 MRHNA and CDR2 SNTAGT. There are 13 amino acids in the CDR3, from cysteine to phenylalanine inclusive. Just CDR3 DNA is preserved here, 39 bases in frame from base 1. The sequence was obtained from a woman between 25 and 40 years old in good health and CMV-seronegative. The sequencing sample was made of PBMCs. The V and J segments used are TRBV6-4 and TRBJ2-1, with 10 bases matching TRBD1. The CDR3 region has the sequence CASRGTGAVEQFF. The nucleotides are TGTGCCAGCAGGGGGACAGGGGCCGTTGAGCAGTTCTTC.